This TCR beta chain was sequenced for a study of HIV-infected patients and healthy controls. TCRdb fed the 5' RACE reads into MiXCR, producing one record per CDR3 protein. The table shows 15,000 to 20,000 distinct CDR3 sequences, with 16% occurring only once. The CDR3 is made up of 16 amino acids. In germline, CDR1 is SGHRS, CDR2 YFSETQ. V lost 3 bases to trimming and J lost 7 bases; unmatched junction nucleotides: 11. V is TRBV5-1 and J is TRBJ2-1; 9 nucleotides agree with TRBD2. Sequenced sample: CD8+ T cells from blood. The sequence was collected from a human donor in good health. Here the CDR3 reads CASSWLRSGGRNEQFF. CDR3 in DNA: TGCGCCAGCAGCTGGTTAAGGAGCGGGGGGAGGAATGAGCAGTTCTTC. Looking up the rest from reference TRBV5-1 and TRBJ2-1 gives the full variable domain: KAGVTQTPRYLIKTRGQQVTLSCSPISGHRSVSWYQQTPGQGLQFLFEYFSETQRNKGNFPGRFSGRQFSNSRSEMNVSTLELGDSALYLCASSWLRSGGRNEQFFGPGTRLTVL.